This TCR beta chain was observed in a study of blood T cell repertoires in COVID-19. In the study overall: Donors in the United States, Italy and Spain gave samples during acute or convalescent COVID-19. The cDNA or gDNA used as material had been derived from T cells, B-cell-depleted T cells, or PBMCs.

Clones were sequenced by immunoSEQ multiplex PCR, and TCRdb holds only the in-frame ones, with some missing. Here the sample spans roughly 170,000 clones, roughly nine tenths being singletons. The receptor's source is a man between 65 and 80 years old with active or convalescent COVID-19. Sequenced input: peripheral blood.

CDR3: CASSLPTSGGQETQYF. The CDR3 coding sequence is TGCGCCAGCAGCTTGCCGACTAGCGGGGGTCAAGAGACCCAGTACTTC. This rearrangement joins TRBV5-1 to TRBJ2-5; 12 bases align to TRBD2. The CDR3 is 16 amino acids. V lost 1 base to trimming and J lost 2 bases; unmatched junction nucleotides: 3. Germline assignment: CDR1 SGHRS and CDR2 YFSETQ.